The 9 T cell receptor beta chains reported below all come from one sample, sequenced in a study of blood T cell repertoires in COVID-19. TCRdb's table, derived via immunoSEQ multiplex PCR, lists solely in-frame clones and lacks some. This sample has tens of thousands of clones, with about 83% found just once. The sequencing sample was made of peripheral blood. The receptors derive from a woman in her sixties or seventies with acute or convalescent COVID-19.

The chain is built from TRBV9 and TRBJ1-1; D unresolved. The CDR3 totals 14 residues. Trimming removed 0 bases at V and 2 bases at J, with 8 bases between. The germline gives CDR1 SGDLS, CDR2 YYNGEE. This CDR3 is CASSVGPSNTEAFF. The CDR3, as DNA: TGTGCCAGCAGCGTAGGGCCCAGTAACACTGAAGCTTTCTTT.

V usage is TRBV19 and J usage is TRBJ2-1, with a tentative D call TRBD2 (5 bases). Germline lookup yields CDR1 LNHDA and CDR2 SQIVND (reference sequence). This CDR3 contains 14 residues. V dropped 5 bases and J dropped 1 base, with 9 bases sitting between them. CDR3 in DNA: TGTGCCAGTAGTTCCCGAGGGTCCTACAATGAGCAGTTCTTC. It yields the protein CASSSRGSYNEQFF.

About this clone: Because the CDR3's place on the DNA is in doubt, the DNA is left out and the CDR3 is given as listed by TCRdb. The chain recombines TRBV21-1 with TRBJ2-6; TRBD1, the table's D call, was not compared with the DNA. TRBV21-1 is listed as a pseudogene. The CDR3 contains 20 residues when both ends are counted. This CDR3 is CASTKGLRDRVGPGANVLTF.

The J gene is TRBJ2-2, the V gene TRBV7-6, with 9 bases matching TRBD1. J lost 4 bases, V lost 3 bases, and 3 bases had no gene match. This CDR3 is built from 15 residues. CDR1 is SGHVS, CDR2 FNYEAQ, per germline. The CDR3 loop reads CASSLGQGGTGELFF. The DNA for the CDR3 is TGTGCCAGCAGCTTGGGACAGGGCGGCACCGGGGAGCTGTTTTTT.

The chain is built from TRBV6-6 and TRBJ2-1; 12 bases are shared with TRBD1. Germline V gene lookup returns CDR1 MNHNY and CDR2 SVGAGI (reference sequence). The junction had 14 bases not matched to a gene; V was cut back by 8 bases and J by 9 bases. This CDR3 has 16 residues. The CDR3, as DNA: TGTGCCAGCCCTGACCGGGACAGGGGGCAATTTGGTGAGCAGTTCTTC. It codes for CASPDRDRGQFGEQFF.

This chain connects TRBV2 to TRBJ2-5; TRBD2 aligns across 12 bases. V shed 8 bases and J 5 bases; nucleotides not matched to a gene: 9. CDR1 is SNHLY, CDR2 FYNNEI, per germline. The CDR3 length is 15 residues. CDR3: CASGLAGMWGETQYF. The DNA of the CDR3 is TGTGCCAGCGGACTAGCGGGAATGTGGGGGGAGACCCAGTACTTC.

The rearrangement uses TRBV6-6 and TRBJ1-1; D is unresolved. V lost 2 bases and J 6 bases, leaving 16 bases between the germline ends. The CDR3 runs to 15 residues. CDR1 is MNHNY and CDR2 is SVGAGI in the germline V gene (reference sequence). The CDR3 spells CASSYPEREGPEAFF. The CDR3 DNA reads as TGTGCCAGCAGTTACCCGGAGAGGGAGGGCCCTGAAGCTTTCTTT.

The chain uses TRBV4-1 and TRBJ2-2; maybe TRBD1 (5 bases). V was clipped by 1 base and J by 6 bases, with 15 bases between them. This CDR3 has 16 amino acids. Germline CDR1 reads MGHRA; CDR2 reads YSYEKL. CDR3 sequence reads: CASSQVSRQKSGELFF. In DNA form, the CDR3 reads TGCGCCAGCAGCCAAGTATCCCGACAGAAATCCGGGGAGCTGTTTTTT.

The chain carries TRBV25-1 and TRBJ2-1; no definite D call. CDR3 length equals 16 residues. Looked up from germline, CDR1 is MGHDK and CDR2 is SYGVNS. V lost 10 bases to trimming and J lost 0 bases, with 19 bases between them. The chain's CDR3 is CANSYLDWSSYNEQFF. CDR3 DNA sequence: TGTGCCAACTCTTATCTAGACTGGAGCTCCTACAATGAGCAGTTCTTC.